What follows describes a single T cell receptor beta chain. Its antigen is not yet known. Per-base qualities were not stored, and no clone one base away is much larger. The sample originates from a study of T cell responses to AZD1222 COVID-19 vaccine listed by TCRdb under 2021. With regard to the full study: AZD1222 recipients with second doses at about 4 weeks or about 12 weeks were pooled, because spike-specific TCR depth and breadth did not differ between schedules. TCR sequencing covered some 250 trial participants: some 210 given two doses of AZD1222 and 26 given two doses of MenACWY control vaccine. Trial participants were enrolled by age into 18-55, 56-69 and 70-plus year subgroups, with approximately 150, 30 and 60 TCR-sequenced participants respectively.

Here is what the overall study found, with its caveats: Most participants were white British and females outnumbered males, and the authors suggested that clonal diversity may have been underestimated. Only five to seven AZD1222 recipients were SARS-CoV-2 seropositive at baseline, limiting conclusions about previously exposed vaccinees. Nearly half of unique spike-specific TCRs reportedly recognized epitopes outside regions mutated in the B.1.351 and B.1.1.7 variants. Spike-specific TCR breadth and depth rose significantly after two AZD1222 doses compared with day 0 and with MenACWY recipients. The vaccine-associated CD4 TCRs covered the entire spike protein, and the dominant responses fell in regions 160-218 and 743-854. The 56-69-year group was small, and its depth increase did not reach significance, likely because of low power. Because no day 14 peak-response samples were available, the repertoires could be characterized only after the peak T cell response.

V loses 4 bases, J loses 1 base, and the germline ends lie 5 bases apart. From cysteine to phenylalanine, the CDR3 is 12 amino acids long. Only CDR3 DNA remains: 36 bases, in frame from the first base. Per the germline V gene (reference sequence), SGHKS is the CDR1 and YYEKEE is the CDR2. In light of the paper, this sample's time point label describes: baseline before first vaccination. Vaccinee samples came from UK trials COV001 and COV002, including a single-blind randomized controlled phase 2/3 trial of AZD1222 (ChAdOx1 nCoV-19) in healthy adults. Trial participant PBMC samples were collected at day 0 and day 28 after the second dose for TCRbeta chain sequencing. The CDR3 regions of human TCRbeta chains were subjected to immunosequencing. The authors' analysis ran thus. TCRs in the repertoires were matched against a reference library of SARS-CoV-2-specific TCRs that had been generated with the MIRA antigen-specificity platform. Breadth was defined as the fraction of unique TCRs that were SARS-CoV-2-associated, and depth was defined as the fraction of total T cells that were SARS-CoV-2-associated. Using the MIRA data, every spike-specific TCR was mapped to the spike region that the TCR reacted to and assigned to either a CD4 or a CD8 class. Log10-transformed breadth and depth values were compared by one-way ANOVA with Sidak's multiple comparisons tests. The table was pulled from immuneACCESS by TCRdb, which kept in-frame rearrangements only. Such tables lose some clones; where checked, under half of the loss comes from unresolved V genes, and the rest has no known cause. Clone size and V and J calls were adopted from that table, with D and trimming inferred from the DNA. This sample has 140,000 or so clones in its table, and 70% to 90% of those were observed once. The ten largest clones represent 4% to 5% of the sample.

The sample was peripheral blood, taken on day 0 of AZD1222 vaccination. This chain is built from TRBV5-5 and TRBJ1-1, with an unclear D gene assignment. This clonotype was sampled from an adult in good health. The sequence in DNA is TGTGCCAGCAGCCTGTGGAACACTGAAGCTTTCTTT. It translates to CASSLWNTEAFF.